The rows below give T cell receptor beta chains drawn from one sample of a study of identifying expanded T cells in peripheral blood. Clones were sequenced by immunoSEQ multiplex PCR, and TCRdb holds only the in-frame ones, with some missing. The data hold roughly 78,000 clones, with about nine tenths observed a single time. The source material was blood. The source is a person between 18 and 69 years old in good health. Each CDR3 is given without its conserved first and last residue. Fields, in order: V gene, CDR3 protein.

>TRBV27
ASSSQGQSQETQY
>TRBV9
ASSVGSLAGSTDTQY
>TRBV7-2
ASSFGGREMAEQY
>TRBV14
ASSQDFMIGTSYYGYT
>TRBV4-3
ASSQDAGGANVLT
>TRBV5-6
ASSRGQGVRTEAF
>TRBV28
ASSGPEQY
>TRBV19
ASSIGQGASHQPQH
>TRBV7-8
ASTLGGAGGKQF
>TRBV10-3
AIPRDRDPPRYEQY
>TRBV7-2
ASSIREVSYEQY
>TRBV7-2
ASSPRSSGANVLT
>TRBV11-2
ASSPPQGGVLT
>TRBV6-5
ASSGFRGLSGGYT
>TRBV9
ASSLSGGGTDTQY
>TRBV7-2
ASSPAADRGSH
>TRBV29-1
SVFTGRREQY
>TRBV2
ASSLLAGVSTGELF
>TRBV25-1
ASNGGRGQYNEQF
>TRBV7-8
ASSQTQGRGIGSEQY
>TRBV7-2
ASSKGIGDNEQF
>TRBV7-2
ASSSWGNQPQH
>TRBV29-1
SALLGGTGELF
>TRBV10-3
AIRPGQDSVYGYT
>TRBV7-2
ASSSYDRAYYT
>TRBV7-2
ASSLAVGRPGYT
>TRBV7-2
ASSLDLTNSFSYGYT
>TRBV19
ASSTPGSGGIEQF
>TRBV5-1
ASSWTPGLAANEQY
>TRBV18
ASSSGLAGVIGELF
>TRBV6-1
ASSVTRYRGAKEKLF
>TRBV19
ASSIVHRGDQPQH
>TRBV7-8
ASSPTGHNQPQH
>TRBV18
ASSPRQATSYEQY
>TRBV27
ASSWGQVGTYEQY
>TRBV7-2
ASSPRGAGWGYT
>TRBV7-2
ASSLGLAGGGMQF
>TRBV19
ASSIDPYGYT
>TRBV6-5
ASSTGGGYGYT
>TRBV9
ASSVVGSEQF
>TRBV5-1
ASSSGTSSSTDTQY
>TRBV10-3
AIRGRVSAETQY
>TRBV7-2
ASSPVLSGANVLT
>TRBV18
ASSPGGLAENTGELF
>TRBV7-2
ASSSPSDGSYEQY
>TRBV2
ASSRTVVPGPGYT
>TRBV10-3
AINEGGGWETQY
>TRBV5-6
ASSLKGTPYYGYT
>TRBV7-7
ASSLELASDTQY
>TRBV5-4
ASSLEGNYGYT